Detailed here is one TCR beta chain. This sample stems from a study of blood T cell repertoires in COVID-19. Turning to the study itself: Acute-phase and convalescent COVID-19 samples originated in the United States, Italy and Spain. PBMCs, B-cell-depleted T cells, or T cells were the source of the cDNA or gDNA that made up the material.

In the original processing: Using reference gene primer amplification, nucleated cell counts were estimated. The table came from immunoSEQ multiplex PCR; TCRdb's copy has only in-frame clones and leaves some out. V and J calls and clone size are as listed in that table; D and trimming were resolved from the DNA. The sample shows over 200,000 clones, around 90% of them seen only once. CDR1 and CDR2 (germline): SQVTM, ANQGSEA. V gave up 4 bases and J gave up 4 bases, with 10 bases separating them. The CDR3 spans 12 residues. The material sequenced was peripheral blood. The V call is TRBV29-1, the J call TRBJ1-2; D may be TRBD1 (5 bases). The source is a man aged 18 to 30 with active or convalescent COVID-19. The CDR3 DNA reads as TGCAGCGTTGGCGACAGAATCTATGGCTACACCTTC. This codes for CSVGDRIYGYTF.